The 13 T cell receptor beta chains presented below share a single source sample, sequenced in a study of OX40 agonist ivuxolimab in advanced cancers. The table came from immunoSEQ multiplex PCR; TCRdb's copy has only in-frame clones and leaves some out. The table shows about 75,000 clones, with about 85% occurring only once. The sample in question was CD4+ or CD8+ T cells sorted from blood, obtained in a trial of the OX40 agonist ivuxolimab. The receptors were sampled from an adult with an advanced solid tumor such as melanoma, head and neck, liver or kidney cancer.

The chain links TRBV7-6 to TRBJ1-5; D is unclear. The germline gives CDR1 SGHVS, CDR2 FNYEAQ. CDR3 length equals 13 residues. V lost 3 bases and J lost 8, with 11 bases in between. CDR3 sequence (DNA): TGTGCCAGCAGCTTGGCGGGGAGGAAGCCCCAGCATTTT. It specifies CASSLAGRKPQHF.

V and J are TRBV13 and TRBJ2-1; 12 nucleotides agree with TRBD2. Germline assignment: CDR1 PRHDT and CDR2 FYEKMQ (reference sequence). V shed 5 bases, J shed 7 bases, and the junction held 6 bases outside the gene matches. CDR3 length: 15 residues. In nucleotides, the CDR3 is TGTGCCAGCAGCCAGGGACTAGCGGGCCAAAATGAGCAGTTCTTC. Its protein product is CASSQGLAGQNEQFF.

This clone was seen a single time. The chain employs TRBV15 and TRBJ2-3; 11 bases align to TRBD2. From germline, CDR1 is LNHNV and CDR2 YYDKDF (reference sequence). The V and J ends lost 3 bases and 4 bases, in that order; junction bases with no gene match: 9. CDR3 length: 17 residues. The CDR3 region has the DNA TGTGCCACCAGCAGGATGAGACTAGCGGGATTGGCAGATACGCAGTATTTT. Its protein product is CATSRMRLAGLADTQYF.

The chain has TRBV18 and TRBJ1-2; 8 bases map to TRBD1. Germline CDR1 is KGHSH and CDR2 is LQKENI. V trimming: 0 bases; J trimming: 7 bases; junction bases outside the gene matches: 10. There are 16 residues in the CDR3. The CDR3 is CASSPPWGQANLGYTF. The CDR3 DNA follows: TGTGCCAGCTCACCACCGTGGGGACAGGCTAATCTTGGCTACACCTTC.

This chain uses TRBV19 with TRBJ2-2; 10 bases align to TRBD2. Germline CDR1 LNHDA, CDR2 SQIVND (reference sequence). The length of the CDR3 is 15 residues. V was pared by 5 bases and J by 7 bases, with 7 bases of the junction left unmatched. The CDR3: CASSLAGVVHGELFF. The CDR3 bases are TGTGCCAGTAGTCTAGCGGGAGTGGTTCACGGGGAGCTGTTTTTT.

The count of this clone is one. V gene TRBV27 combines with J gene TRBJ2-4; a possible D gene is TRBD1 (5 bases). V was trimmed by 5 bases and J by 0 bases, leaving 11 bases between them. CDR3 length: 15 amino acids. CDR1 and CDR2 from the germline V gene are MNHEY and SMNVEV (reference sequence). CDR3 bases: TGTGCCAGCAGTATCCGACAGTTAGCCAAAAACATTCAGTACTTC. Its protein is CASSIRQLAKNIQYF.

This clone turned up a few times. V usage is TRBV19 and J usage is TRBJ1-4, with TRBD1 identical over 10 bases. The CDR3 covers 16 residues. Germline V CDR1 and CDR2: LNHDA, SQIVND (reference sequence). With V trimmed by 1 base and J by 5 bases, 4 bases remained unmatched. The CDR3 region is CASSIGQGQGNEKLFF. The CDR3 coding sequence is TGTGCCAGTAGTATAGGGCAGGGACAGGGGAATGAAAAACTGTTTTTT.

The CDR3 spells CATQGGRARETQYF. The CDR3, as DNA: TGTGCCACTCAGGGGGGGAGGGCCCGGGAGACCCAGTACTTC. V usage is TRBV6-6 and J usage is TRBJ2-5; D is tentatively TRBD1 or TRBD2 (7 bases each). Germline CDR1 reads MNHNY; CDR2 reads SVGAGI (reference sequence). V shed 10 bases and J shed 5 bases, with 20 bases lying between them. The CDR3 is 14 amino acids.

The sample holds a few counts of this clone. The CDR3 loop is CASSFAGQPLEPQHF. The CDR3 DNA follows: TGTGCCAGCAGCTTTGCGGGACAGCCCTTAGAGCCCCAGCATTTT. The chain employs TRBV7-2 and TRBJ1-5, with 7 nucleotides matching TRBD1. CDR3 length: 15 residues. CDR1 is SGHTA, CDR2 FQGNSA, per germline. V gave up 3 bases and J gave up 8 bases; unmatched junction bases: 10. The entire variable domain, with the rest obtained from reference TRBV7-2 and TRBJ1-5, is as follows: GAGVSQSPSNKVTEKGKDVELRCDPISGHTALYWYRQSLGQGLEFLIYFQGNSAPDKSGLPSDRFSAERTGGSVSTLTIQRTQQEDSAVYLCASSFAGQPLEPQHFGDGTRLSIL.

This chain links TRBV6-6 with TRBJ2-1; 8 positions match TRBD1. Trimming removed 6 bases from V and 10 bases from J; junction bases left unmatched: 17. Germline CDR1 MNHNY, CDR2 SVGAGI (reference sequence). This CDR3 is built from 16 residues. The CDR3 region is CASSIPGTGFPGEQFF. The CDR3 DNA sequence: TGTGCCAGCAGCATCCCCGGGACAGGCTTTCCAGGGGAGCAGTTCTTC.

The V and J genes are TRBV29-1 and TRBJ2-7, with D possibly matching TRBD1 (6 bases). CDR1 SQVTM and CDR2 ANQGSEA come from the germline V gene. The CDR3 is 12 amino acids. Trimming pared 4 bases from V and 5 bases from J, leaving 12 bases between. CDR3 amino acids: CSVGDIWNEQYF. The DNA of the CDR3 is TGCAGCGTTGGGGACATATGGAACGAGCAGTACTTC.

This clone was found a few times. The V and J genes are TRBV13 and TRBJ2-7, with D tentatively TRBD1 or TRBD2 (5 bases each). CDR3 length: 14 amino acids. Germline V gives CDR1 PRHDT, CDR2 FYEKMQ (reference sequence). V lost 5 bases and J lost 2, with 13 bases in between. Here the CDR3 DNA reads TGTGCCAGCAGCCCTCGGGACCTCGCCTACGAGCAGTACTTC. It yields the protein CASSPRDLAYEQYF.

The chain couples TRBV11-3 to TRBJ1-1; D not resolved. Germline V gene lookup returns CDR1 SGHNT and CDR2 YENEEA. This CDR3 is built from 14 residues. V was pared by 0 bases and J by 2 bases, with 7 bases between. This CDR3 is CASSLERLNTEAFF. CDR3 DNA sequence: TGTGCCAGCAGCTTAGAACGGTTAAACACTGAAGCTTTCTTT. The whole variable domain, remainder taken from reference TRBV11-3 and TRBJ1-1, is EAGVVQSPRYKIIEKKQPVAFWCNPISGHNTLYWYLQNLGQGPELLIRYENEEAVDDSQLPKDRFSAERLKGVDSTLKIQPAELGDSAVYLCASSLERLNTEAFFGQGTRLTVV.